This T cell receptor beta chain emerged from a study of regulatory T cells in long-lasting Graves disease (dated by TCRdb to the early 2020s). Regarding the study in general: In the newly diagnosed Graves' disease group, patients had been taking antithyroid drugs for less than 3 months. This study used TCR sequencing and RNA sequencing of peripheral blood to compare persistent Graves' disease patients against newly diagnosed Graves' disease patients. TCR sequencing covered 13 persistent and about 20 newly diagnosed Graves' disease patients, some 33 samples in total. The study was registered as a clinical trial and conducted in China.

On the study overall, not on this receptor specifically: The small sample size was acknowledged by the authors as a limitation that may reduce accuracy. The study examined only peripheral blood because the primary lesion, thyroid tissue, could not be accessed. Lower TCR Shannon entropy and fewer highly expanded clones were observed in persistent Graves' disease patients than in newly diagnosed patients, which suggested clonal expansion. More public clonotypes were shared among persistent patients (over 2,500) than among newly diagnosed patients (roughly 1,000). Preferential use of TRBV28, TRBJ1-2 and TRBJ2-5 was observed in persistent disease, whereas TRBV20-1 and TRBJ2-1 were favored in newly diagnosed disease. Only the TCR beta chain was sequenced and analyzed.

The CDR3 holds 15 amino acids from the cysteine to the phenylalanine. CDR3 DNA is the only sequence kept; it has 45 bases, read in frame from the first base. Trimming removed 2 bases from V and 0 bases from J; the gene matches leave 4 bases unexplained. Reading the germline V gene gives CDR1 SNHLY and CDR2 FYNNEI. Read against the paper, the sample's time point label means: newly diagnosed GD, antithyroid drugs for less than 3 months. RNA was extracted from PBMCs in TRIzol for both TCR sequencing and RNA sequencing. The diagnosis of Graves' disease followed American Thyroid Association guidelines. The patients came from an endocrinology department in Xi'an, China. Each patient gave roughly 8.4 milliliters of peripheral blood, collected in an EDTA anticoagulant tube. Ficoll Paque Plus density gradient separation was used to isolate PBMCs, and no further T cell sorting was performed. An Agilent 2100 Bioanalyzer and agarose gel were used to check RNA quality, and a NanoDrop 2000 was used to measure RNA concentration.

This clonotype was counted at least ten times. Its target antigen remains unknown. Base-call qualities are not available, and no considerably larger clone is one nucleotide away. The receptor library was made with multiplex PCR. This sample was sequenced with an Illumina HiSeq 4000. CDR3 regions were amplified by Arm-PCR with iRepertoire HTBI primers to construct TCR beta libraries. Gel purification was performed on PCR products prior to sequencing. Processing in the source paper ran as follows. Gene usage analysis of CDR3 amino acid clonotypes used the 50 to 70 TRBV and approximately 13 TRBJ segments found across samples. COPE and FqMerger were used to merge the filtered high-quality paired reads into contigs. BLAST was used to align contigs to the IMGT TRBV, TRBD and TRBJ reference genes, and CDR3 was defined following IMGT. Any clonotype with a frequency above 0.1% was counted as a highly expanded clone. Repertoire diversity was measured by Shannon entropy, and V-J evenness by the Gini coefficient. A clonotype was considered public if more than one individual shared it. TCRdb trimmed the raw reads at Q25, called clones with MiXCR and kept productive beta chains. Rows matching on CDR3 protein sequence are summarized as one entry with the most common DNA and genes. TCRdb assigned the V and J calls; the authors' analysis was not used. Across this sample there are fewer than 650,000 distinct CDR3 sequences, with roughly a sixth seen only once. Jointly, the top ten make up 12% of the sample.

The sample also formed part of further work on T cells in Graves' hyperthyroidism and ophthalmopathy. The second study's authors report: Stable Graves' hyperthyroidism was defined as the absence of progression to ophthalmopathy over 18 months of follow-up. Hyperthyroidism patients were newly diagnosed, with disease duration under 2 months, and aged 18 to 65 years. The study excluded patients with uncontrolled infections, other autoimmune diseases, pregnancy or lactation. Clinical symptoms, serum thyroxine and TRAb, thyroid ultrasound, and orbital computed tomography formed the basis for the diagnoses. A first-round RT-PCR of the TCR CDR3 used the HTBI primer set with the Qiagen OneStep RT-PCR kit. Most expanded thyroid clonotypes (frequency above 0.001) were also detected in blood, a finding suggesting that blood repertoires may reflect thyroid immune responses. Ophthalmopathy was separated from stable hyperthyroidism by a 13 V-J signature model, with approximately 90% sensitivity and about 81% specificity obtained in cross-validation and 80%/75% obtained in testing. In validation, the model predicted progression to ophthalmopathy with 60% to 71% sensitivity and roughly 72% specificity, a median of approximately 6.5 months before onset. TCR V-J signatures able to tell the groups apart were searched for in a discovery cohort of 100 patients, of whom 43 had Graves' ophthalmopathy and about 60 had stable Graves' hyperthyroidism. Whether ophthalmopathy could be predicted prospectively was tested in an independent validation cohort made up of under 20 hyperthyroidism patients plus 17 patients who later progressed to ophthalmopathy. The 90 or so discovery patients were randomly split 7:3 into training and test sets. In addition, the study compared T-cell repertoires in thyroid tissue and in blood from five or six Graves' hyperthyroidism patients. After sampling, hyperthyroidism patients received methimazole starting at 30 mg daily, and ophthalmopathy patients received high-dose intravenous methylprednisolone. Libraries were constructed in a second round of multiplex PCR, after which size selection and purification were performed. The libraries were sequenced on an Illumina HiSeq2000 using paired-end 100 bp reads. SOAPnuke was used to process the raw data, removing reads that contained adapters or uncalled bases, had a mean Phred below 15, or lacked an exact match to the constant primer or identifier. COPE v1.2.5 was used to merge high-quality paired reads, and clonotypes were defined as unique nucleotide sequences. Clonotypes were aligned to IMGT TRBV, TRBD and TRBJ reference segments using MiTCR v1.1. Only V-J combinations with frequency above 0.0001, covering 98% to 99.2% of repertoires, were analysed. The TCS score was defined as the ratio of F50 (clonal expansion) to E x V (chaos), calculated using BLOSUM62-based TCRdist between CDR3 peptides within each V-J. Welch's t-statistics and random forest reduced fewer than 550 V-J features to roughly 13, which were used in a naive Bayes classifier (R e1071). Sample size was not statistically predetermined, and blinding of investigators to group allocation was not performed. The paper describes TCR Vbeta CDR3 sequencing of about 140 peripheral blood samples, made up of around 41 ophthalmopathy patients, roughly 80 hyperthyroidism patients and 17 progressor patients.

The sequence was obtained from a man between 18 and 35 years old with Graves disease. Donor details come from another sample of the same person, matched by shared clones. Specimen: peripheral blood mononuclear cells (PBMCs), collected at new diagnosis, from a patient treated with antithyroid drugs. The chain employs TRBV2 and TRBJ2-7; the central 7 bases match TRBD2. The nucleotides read TGTGCCAGCAGTGAACTAGCGGCGAGCTCCTACGAGCAGTACTTC. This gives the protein CASSELAASSYEQYF.